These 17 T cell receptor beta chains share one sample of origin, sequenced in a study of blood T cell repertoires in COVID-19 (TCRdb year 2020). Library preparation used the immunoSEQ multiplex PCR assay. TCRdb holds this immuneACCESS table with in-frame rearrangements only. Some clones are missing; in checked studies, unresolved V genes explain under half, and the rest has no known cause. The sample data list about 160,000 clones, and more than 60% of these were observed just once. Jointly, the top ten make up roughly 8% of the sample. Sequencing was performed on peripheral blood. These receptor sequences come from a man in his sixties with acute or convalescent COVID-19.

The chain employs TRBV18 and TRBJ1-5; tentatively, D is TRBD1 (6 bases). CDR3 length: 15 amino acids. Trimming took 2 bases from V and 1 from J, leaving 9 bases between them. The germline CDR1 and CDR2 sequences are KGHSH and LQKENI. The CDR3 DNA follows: TGTGCCAGCTCACCAGCAGGGGACAGCAATCAGCCCCAGCATTTT. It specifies CASSPAGDSNQPQHF.

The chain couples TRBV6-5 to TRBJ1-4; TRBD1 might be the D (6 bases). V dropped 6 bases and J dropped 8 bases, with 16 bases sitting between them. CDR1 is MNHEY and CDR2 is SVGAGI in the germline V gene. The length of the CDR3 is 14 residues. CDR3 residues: CASSHREYSEKLFF. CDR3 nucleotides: TGTGCCAGCAGCCACAGGGAGTACTCGGAAAAACTGTTTTTT.

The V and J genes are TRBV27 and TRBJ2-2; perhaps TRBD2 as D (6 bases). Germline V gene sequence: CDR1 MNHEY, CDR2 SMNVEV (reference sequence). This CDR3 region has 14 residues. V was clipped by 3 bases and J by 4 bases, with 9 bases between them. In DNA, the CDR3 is TGTGCCAGCAGTTTTTTCGGGGGCACCGGGGAGCTGTTTTTT. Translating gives CASSFFGGTGELFF.

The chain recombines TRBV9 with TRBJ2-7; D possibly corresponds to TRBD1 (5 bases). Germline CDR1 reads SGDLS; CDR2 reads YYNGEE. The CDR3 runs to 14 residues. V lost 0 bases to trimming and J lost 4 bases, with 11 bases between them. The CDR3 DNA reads TGTGCCAGCAGCGTAGGGGCAGGGATGTACGAGCAGTACTTC. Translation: CASSVGAGMYEQYF.

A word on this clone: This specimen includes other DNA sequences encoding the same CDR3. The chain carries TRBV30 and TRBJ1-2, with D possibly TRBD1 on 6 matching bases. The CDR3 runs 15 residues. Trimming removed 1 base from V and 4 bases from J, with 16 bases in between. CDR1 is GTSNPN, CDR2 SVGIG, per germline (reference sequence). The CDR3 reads CAWSGGGGGLYGYTF. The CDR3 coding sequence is TGTGCCTGGAGTGGGGGGGGCGGGGGGCTCTATGGCTACACCTTC. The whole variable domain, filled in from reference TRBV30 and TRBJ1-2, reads SQTIHQWPATLVQPVGSPLSLECTVEGTSNPNLYWYRQAAGRGLQLLFYSVGIGQISSEVPQNLSASRPQDRQFILSSKKLLLSDSGFYLCAWSGGGGGLYGYTFGSGTRLTVV.

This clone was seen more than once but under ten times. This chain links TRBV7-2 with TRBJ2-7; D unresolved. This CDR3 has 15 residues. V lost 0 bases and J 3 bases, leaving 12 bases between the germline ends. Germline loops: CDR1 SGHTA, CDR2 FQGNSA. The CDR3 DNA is TGTGCCAGCAGCTTAGCGGTTGGCAGAGGCTACGAGCAGTACTTC. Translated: CASSLAVGRGYEQYF.

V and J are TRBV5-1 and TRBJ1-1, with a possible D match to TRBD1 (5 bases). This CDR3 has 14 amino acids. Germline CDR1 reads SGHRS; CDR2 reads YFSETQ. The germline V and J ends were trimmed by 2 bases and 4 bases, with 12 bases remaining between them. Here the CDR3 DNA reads TGCGCCAGCAGCTTTTGGGGGGTCGGCACTGAAGCTTTCTTT. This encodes CASSFWGVGTEAFF.

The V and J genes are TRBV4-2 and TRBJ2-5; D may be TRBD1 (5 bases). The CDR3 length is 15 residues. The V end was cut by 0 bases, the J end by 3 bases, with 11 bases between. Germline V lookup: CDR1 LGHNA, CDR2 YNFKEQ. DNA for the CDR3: TGTGCCAGCAGCCAAGATCGGACAACGAAAGAGACCCAGTACTTC. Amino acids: CASSQDRTTKETQYF.

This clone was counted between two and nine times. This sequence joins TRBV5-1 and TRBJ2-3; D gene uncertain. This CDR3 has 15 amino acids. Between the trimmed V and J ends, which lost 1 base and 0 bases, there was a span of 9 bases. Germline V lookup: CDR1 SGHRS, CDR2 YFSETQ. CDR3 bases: TGCGCCAGCAGCTTGACTACCATGAGCACAGATACGCAGTATTTT. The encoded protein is CASSLTTMSTDTQYF.

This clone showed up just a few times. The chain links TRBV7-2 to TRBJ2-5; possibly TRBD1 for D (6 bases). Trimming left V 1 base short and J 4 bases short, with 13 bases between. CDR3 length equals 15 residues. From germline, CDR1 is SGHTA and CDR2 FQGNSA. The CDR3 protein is CASSLVRQVGETQYF. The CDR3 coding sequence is TGTGCCAGCAGCTTAGTGCGACAGGTGGGAGAGACCCAGTACTTC.

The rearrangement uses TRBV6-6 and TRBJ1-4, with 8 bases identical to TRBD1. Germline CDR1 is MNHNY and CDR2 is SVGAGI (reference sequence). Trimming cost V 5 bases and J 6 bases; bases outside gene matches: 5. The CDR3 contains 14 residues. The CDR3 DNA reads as TGTGCCAGCAGTCAGACAGGGGTGTATGAAAAACTGTTTTTT. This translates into CASSQTGVYEKLFF.

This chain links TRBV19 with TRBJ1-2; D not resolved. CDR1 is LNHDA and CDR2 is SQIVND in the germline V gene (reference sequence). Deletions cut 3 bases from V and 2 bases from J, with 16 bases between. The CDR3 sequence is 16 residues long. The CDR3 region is CASSMTGEGPNYGYTF. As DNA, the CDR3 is TGTGCCAGTAGTATGACCGGAGAGGGCCCCAACTATGGCTACACCTTC. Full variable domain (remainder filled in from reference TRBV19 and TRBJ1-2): DGGITQSPKYLFRKEGQNVTLSCEQNLNHDAMYWYRQDPGQGLRLIYYSQIVNDFQKGDIAEGYSVSREKKESFPLTVTSAQKNPTAFYLCASSMTGEGPNYGYTFGSGTRLTVV.

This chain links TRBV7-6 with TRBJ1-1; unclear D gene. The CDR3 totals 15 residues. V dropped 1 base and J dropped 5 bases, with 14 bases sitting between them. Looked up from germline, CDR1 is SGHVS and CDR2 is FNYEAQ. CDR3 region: CASSLVGGEWTEAFF. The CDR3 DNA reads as TGTGCCAGCAGCTTAGTAGGCGGGGAGTGGACTGAAGCTTTCTTT.

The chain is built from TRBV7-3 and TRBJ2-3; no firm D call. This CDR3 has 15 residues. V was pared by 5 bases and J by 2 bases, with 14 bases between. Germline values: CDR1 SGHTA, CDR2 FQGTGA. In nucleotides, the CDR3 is TGTGCCAGCAGCCCCTGGCAGGCCCCCACAGATACGCAGTATTTT. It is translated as CASSPWQAPTDTQYF.

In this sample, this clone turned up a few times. The chain's CDR3 is CASRETDNYGYTF. The DNA of the CDR3 is TGCGCCAGCAGGGAGACAGATAACTATGGCTACACCTTC. The J gene is TRBJ1-2, the V gene TRBV5-1; weak D call: TRBD1 (5 bases). V lost 5 bases and J lost 1, with 9 bases in between. The CDR3 consists of 13 residues. Germline values: CDR1 SGHRS, CDR2 YFSETQ.

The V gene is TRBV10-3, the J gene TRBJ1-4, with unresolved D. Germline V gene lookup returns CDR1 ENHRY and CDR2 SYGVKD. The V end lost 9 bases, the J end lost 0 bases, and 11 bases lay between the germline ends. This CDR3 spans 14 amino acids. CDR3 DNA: TGTGCCATTGGCCCAGGTGCAACTAATGAAAAACTGTTTTTT. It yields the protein CAIGPGATNEKLFF.

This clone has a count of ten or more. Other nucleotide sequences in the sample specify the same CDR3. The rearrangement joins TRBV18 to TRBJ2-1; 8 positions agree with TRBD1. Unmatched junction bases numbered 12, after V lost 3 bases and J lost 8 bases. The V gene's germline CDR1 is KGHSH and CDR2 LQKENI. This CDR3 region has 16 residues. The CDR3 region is CASSPRTGYLFDEQFF. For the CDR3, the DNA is TGTGCCAGCTCACCCCGGACAGGGTATTTGTTCGATGAGCAGTTCTTC.